This T cell receptor beta chain was obtained from a study of tumor-infiltrating lymphocytes in oesophageal squamous cell carcinoma (dated by TCRdb to the mid-2010s). Libraries were prepared through PCR. Sequenced using an Illumina HiSeq 2000. TCRdb took the public reads, trimmed them with fastp at Q25, ran MiXCR for clone calling and kept in-frame beta chains. Each CDR3 protein appears once, grouped with its most common genes and DNA. For this sample the table gives under 20,000 distinct CDR3 sequences, of which 30% to 50% were detected only once. In total, the top ten clones hold about 6.8% of the sample. Including cysteine and phenylalanine, the CDR3 has 15 amino acids. Solely the CDR3 DNA is kept, with 45 bases framed from the first base. Trimming costs V 5 bases and J 7 bases, and their ends lie 21 bases apart. CDR1 and CDR2, per the germline V gene, are SGHNT and YENEEA. This clonotype was seen repeatedly, ten times or more. Its antigen is currently not known. It has no much larger one-base neighbor in the sample; base qualities were not kept.

The sequencing input was blood. The chain was built from TRBV11-3 and TRBJ2-7; the D assignment is uncertain and may be TRBD1 or TRBD2, with 5 bases supporting each. This receptor was taken from a male donor with esophageal squamous cell carcinoma. The CDR3 amino acid sequence is: CASSADTTPSGEQYF. The nucleotides read TGTGCCAGCAGCGCGGACACGACGCCCTCGGGGGAGCAGTACTTC. Joined to the reference TRBV11-3 and TRBJ2-7 proteins, this CDR3 gives the full variable domain: EAGVVQSPRYKIIEKKQPVAFWCNPISGHNTLYWYLQNLGQGPELLIRYENEEAVDDSQLPKDRFSAERLKGVDSTLKIQPAELGDSAVYLCASSADTTPSGEQYFGPGTRLTVT.